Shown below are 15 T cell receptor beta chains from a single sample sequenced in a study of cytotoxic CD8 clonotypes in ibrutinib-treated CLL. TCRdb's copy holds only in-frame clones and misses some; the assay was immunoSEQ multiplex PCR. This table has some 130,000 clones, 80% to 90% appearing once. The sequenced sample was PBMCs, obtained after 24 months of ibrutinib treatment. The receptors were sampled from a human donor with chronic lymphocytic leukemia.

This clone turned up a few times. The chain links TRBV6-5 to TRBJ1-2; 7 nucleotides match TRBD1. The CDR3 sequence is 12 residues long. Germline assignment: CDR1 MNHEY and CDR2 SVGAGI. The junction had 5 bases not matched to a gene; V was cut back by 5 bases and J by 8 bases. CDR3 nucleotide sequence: TGTGCCAGCAGTGAGCACAGGGGAGGCTACACCTTC. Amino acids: CASSEHRGGYTF.

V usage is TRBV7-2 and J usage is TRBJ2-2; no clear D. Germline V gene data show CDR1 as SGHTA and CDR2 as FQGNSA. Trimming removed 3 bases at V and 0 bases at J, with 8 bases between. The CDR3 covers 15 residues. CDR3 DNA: TGTGCCAGCAGCTTCACACCAACGAACACCGGGGAGCTGTTTTTT. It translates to CASSFTPTNTGELFF.

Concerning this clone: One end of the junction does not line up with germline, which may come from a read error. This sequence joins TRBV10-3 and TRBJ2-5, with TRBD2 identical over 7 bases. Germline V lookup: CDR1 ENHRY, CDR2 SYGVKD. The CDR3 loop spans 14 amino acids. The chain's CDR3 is CASSAGELGETQYF. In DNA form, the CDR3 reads TGTGCCAGCAGTGCGGGGGAGCTAGGGGAGACCCAGTACTTC.

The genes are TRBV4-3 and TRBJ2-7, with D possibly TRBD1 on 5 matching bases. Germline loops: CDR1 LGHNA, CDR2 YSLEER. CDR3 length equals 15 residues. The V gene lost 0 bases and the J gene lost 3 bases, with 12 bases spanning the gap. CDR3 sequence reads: CASSQDKGKFYEQYF. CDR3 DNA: TGCGCCAGCAGCCAAGATAAGGGGAAGTTCTACGAGCAGTACTTC.

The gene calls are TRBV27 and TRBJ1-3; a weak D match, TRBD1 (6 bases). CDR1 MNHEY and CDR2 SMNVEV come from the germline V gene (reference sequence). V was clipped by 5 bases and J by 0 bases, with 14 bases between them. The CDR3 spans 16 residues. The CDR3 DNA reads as TGTGCCAGCAGTCTCGCCGGGGGACACTCTGGAAACACCATATATTTT. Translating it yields CASSLAGGHSGNTIYF.

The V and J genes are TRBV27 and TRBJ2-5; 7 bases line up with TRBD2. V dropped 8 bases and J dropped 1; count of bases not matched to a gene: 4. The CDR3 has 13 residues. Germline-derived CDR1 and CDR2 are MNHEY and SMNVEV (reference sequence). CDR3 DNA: TGTGCCAGCGGGAGGGCAGCCCAAGAGACCCAGTACTTC. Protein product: CASGRAAQETQYF.

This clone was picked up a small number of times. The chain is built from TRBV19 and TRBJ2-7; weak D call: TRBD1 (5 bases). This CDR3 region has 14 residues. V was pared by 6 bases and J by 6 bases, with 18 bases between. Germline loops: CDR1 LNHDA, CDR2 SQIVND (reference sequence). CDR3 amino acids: CASSSVGRVVEQYF. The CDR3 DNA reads TGTGCCAGTAGCTCCGTGGGGCGAGTAGTCGAGCAGTACTTC.

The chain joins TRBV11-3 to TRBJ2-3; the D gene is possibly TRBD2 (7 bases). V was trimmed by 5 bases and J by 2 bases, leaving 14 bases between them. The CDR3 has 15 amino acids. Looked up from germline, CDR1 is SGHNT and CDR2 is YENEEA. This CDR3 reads CASSPGGGDTDTQYF. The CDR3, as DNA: TGTGCCAGCAGCCCCGGCGGGGGCGACACAGATACGCAGTATTTT.

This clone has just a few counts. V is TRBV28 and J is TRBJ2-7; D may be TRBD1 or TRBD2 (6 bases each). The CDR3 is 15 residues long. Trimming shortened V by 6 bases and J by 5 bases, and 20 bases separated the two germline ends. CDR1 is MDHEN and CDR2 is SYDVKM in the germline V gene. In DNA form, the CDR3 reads TGTGCCAGCAGCGCCCTGGGGGGCACCTCGGACGAGCAGTACTTC. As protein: CASSALGGTSDEQYF.

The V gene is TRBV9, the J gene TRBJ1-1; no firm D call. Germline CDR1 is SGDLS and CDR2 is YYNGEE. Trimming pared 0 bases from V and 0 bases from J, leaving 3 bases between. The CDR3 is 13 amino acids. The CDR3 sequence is CASSVGMNTEAFF. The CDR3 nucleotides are TGTGCCAGCAGCGTAGGGATGAACACTGAAGCTTTCTTT.

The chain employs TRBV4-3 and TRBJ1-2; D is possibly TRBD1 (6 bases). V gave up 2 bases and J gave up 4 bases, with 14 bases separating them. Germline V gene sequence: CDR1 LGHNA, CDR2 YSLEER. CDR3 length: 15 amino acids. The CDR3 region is CASSQSSGQSYGYTF. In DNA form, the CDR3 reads TGCGCCAGCAGCCAATCTTCTGGACAGTCCTATGGCTACACCTTC.

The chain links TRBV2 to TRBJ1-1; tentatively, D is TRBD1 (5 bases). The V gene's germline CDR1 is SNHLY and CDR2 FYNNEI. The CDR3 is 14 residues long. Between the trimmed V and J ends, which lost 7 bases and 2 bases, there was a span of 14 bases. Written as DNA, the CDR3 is TGTGCCAGCATCGTGGGGGTGGTTAACACTGAAGCTTTCTTT. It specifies CASIVGVVNTEAFF.

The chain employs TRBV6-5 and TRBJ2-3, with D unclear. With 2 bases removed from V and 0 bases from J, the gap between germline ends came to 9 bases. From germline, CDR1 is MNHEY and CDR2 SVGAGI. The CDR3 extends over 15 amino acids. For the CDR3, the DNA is TGTGCCAGCAGTTACATGCGATCTAGCACAGATACGCAGTATTTT. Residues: CASSYMRSSTDTQYF.

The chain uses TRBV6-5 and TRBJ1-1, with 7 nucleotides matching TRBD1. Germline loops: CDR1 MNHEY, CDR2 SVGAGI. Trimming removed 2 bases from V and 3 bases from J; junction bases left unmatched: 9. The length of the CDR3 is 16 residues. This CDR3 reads CASSYGQGVLDTEAFF. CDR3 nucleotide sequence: TGTGCCAGCAGTTACGGGCAGGGGGTCTTGGACACTGAAGCTTTCTTT.

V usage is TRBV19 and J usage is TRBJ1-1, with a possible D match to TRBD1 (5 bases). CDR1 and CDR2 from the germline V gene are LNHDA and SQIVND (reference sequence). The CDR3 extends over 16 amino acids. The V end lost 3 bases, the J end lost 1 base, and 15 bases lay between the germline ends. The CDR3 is CASSIIGAVRNTEAFF. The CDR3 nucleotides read TGTGCCAGTAGTATCATCGGGGCGGTGAGGAACACTGAAGCTTTCTTT.